Listed here are 10 T cell receptor beta chains from one sample, sequenced in a study of cytomegalovirus exposure and HLA in healthy donors. Use of 60 Vbeta and 13 Jbeta primers characterized the PCR. Some clones are missing from TCRdb's copy, which holds only in-frame ones; the method was immunoSEQ multiplex PCR. The sample holds approximately 120,000 clones, more than 9% seen once. The sample taken for sequencing was PBMCs. These receptors were collected from a woman younger than 35 in good health and CMV-seropositive.

This chain connects TRBV4-1 to TRBJ2-7; 8 bases align to TRBD2. The CDR3 has 16 amino acids. Germline CDR1 is MGHRA and CDR2 is YSYEKL. With V trimmed by 3 bases and J by 5 bases, 12 bases remained unmatched. CDR3 sequence reads: CASSQGSFGGVNEQYF. DNA for the CDR3: TGCGCCAGCAGCCAGGGTTCCTTCGGGGGGGTAAACGAGCAGTACTTC.

The rearrangement joins TRBV5-8 to TRBJ2-3; the D gene is possibly TRBD2 (5 bases). V was pared by 3 bases and J by 2 bases, with 10 bases between. This CDR3 region has 14 residues. CDR1 SGHTS and CDR2 YDEGEE come from the germline V gene. This CDR3 reads CASSWLRVTDTQYF. The CDR3 DNA is TGTGCCAGCAGCTGGCTGCGGGTCACAGATACGCAGTATTTT.

V and J are TRBV5-6 and TRBJ2-1; maybe TRBD2 (5 bases). This CDR3 has 15 amino acids. Germline CDR1 reads SGHDT; CDR2 reads YYEEEE. V lost 1 base and J lost 9, with 17 bases in between. This CDR3 is CASSLRGMEASEQFF. CDR3 sequence (DNA): TGTGCCAGCAGCTTGAGAGGGATGGAAGCGAGTGAGCAGTTCTTC.

This clone was counted at least ten times. The J gene is TRBJ1-4, the V gene TRBV4-2, with a possible D match to TRBD1 (6 bases). V lost 3 bases and J 5 bases, leaving 13 bases between the germline ends. This CDR3 has 15 amino acids. The V gene's germline CDR1 is LGHNA and CDR2 YNFKEQ. The CDR3 spells CASSQAGTQNEKLFF. The CDR3 nucleotides read TGTGCCAGCAGCCAGGCCGGGACACAGAATGAAAAACTGTTTTTT.

This clone turned up a few times. The rearrangement uses TRBV27 and TRBJ2-7, with D possibly matching TRBD1 (6 bases). Trimming shortened V by 6 bases and J by 0 bases, and 18 bases separated the two germline ends. The CDR3 is made up of 16 amino acids. CDR1 and CDR2 from the germline V gene are MNHEY and SMNVEV (reference sequence). DNA of the CDR3: TGTGCCAGCAGATCCTTGGGGGCGCAGGACTCCTACGAGCAGTACTTC. It yields the protein CASRSLGAQDSYEQYF.

This clone was detected a few times. The V gene is TRBV6-6, the J gene TRBJ1-1, with a tentative D call TRBD1 (6 bases). This CDR3 has 16 residues. Trimming removed 7 bases at V and 5 bases at J, with 23 bases between. Germline assignment: CDR1 MNHNY and CDR2 SVGAGI (reference sequence). The CDR3 region is CASNAINRVEMTEAFF. The DNA of the CDR3 is TGTGCCAGCAACGCCATCAACAGGGTGGAGATGACTGAAGCTTTCTTT.

This clone occurred a few times. The junction differs from germline at one of its ends, possibly a read error. The V gene is TRBV29-1, the J gene TRBJ2-1; TRBD2 is a possible D gene (6 bases). Germline CDR1 is SQVTM and CDR2 is ANQGSEA. The CDR3 spans 15 residues. The CDR3 coding sequence is TGCAGCGTGGAAGGCTCCGGGAGAGCTAGCAATGAGCAGTTCTTC. Encoded protein: CSVEGSGRASNEQFF.

The genes are TRBV19 and TRBJ2-5; TRBD1 matches 7 bases. In germline, CDR1 is LNHDA, CDR2 SQIVND (reference sequence). The length of the CDR3 is 13 residues. V was clipped by 5 bases and J by 2 bases; unmatched bases: 2. The CDR3 sequence is CASSPDRQETQYF. CDR3 nucleotide sequence: TGTGCCAGTAGTCCGGACAGGCAAGAGACCCAGTACTTC.

The chain links TRBV6-1 to TRBJ2-7; TRBD2 matches at 9 bases. This CDR3 contains 16 residues. Germline CDR1 reads MNHNS; CDR2 reads SASEGT. After removal of 4 bases from V and 0 bases from J, the junction contained 7 bases not matched to a gene. CDR3 in amino acids: CASSAYSSGVSYEQYF. The DNA of the CDR3 is TGTGCCAGCAGTGCCTACTCTAGCGGGGTCTCCTACGAGCAGTACTTC.

The rearrangement uses TRBV6-5 and TRBJ2-7; D call uncertain. The CDR3 is 10 residues long. CDR1 is MNHEY, CDR2 SVGAGI, per germline. V lost 8 bases and J lost 3, with 5 bases in between. CDR3 in amino acids: CASGHYEQYF. For the CDR3, the DNA is TGTGCCAGCGGGCACTACGAGCAGTACTTC.